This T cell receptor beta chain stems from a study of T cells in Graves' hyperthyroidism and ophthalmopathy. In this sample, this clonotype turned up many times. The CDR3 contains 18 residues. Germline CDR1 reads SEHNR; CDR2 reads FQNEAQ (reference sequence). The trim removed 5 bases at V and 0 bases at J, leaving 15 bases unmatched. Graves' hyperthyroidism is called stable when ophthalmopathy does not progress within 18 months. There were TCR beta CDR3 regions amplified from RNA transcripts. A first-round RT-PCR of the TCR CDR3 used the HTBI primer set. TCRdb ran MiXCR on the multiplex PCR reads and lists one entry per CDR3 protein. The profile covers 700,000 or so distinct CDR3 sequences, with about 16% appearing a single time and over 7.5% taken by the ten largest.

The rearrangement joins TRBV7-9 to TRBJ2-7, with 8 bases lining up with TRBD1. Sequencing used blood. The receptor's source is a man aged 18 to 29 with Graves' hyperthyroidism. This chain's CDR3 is CASSESRGPRLSSYEQYF. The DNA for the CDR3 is TGTGCCAGCAGCGAATCCAGGGGGCCTCGTCTTAGCTCCTACGAGCAGTACTTC.